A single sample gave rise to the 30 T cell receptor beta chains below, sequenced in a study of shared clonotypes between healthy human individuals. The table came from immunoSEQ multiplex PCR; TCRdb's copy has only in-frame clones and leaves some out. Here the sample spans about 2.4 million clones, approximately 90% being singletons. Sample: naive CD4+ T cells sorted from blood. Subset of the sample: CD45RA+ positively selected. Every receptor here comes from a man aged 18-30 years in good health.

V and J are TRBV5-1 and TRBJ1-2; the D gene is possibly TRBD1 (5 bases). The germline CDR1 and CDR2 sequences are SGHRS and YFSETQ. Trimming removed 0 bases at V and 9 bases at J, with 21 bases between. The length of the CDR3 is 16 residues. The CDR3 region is CASSLELGAGLVSYTF. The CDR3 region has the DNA TGCGCCAGCAGCTTGGAACTAGGGGCAGGGTTAGTGAGCTACACCTTC.

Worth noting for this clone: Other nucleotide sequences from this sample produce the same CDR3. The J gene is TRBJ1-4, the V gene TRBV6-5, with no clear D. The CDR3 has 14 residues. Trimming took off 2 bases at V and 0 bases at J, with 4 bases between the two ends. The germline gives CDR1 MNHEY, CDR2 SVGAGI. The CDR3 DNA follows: TGTGCCAGCAGTTACAGTCCAACTAATGAAAAACTGTTTTTT. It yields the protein CASSYSPTNEKLFF.

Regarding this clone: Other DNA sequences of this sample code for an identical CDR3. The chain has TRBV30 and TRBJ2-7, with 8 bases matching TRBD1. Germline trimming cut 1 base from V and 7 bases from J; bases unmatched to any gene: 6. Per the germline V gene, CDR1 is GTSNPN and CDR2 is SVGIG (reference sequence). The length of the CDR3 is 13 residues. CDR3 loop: CAWSGQGPGEQYF. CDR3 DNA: TGTGCCTGGAGTGGACAGGGGCCGGGGGAGCAGTACTTC.

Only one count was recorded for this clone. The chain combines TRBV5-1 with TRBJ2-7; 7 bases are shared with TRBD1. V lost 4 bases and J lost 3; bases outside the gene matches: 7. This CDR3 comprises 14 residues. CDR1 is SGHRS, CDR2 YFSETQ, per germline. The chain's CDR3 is CASSHPGQNYEQYF. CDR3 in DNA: TGCGCCAGCAGCCACCCGGGACAGAACTACGAGCAGTACTTC.

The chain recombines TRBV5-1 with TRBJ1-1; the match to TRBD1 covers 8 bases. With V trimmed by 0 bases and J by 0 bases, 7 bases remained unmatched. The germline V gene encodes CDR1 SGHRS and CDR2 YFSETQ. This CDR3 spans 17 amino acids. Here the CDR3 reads CASSLAGGTGLNTEAFF. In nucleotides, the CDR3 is TGCGCCAGCAGCTTGGCCGGAGGGACAGGCCTGAACACTGAAGCTTTCTTT.

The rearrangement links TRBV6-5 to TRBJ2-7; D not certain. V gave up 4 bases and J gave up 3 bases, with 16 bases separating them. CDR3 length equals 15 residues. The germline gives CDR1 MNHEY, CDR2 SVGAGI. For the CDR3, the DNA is TGTGCCAGCAGTTCGCCCCGGGCCTCTCGCTACGAGCAGTACTTC. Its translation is CASSSPRASRYEQYF.

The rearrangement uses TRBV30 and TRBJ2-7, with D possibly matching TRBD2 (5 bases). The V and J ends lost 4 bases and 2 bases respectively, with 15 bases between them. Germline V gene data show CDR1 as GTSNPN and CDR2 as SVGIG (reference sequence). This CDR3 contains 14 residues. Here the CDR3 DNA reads TGTGCCTGGACCCCCAGGAGGTCAACCTACGAGCAGTACTTC. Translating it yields CAWTPRRSTYEQYF. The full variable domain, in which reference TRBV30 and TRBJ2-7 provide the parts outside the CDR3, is SQTIHQWPATLVQPVGSPLSLECTVEGTSNPNLYWYRQAAGRGLQLLFYSVGIGQISSEVPQNLSASRPQDRQFILSSKKLLLSDSGFYLCAWTPRRSTYEQYFGPGTRLTVT.

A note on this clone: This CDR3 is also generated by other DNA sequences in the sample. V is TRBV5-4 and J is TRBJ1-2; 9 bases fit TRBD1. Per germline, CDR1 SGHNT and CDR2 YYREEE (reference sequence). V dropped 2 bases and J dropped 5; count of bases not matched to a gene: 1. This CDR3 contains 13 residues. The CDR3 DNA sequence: TGTGCCAGCAGCTTACAGGGGGCTTATGGCTACACCTTC. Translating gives CASSLQGAYGYTF. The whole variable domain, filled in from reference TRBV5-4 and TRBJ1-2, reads ETGVTQSPTHLIKTRGQQVTLRCSSQSGHNTVSWYQQALGQGPQFIFQYYREEENGRGNFPPRFSGLQFPNYSSELNVNALELDDSALYLCASSLQGAYGYTFGSGTRLTVV.

The CDR3 nucleotides are TGTGCCAGCCGGGGGGACAACTATGGCTACACCTTC. Its protein product is CASRGDNYGYTF. The chain uses TRBV28 and TRBJ1-2, with D possibly TRBD1 on 5 matching bases. Looked up from germline, CDR1 is MDHEN and CDR2 is SYDVKM. The CDR3 is 12 amino acids. The V gene lost 8 bases and the J gene lost 2 bases, with 9 bases spanning the gap.

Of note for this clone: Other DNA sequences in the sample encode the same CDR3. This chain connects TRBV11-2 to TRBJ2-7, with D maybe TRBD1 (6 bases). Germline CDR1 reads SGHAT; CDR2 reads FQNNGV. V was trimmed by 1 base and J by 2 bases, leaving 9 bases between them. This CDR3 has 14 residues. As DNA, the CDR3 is TGTGCCAGCAGCTTAGTACAGGGACCCTACGAGCAGTACTTC. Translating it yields CASSLVQGPYEQYF.

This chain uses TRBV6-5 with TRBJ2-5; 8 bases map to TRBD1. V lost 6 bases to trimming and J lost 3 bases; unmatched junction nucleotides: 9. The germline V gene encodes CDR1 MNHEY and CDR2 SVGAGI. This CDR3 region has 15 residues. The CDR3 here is CASRKRAGGEETQYF. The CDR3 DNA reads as TGTGCCAGCAGAAAAAGGGCAGGGGGCGAAGAGACCCAGTACTTC.

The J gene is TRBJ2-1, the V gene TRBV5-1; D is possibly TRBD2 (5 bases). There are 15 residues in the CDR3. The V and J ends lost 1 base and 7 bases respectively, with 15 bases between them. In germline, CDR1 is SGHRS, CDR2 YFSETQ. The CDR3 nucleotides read TGCGCCAGCAGCTTGACTAGTGAAAGGATAAATGAGCAGTTCTTC. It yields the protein CASSLTSERINEQFF.

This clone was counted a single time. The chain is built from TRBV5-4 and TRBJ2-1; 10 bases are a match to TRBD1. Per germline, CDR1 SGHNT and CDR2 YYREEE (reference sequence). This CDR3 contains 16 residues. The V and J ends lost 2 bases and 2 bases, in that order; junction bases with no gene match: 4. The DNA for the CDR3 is TGTGCCAGCAGCTTCTGGGACAGGGGCACCTACAATGAGCAGTTCTTC. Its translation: CASSFWDRGTYNEQFF.

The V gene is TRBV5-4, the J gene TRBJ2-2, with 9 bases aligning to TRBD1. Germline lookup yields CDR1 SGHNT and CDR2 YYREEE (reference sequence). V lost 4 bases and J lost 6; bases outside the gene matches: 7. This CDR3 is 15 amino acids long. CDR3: CASSTGQGRAGELFF. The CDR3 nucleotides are TGTGCCAGCAGCACGGGACAGGGTAGGGCCGGGGAGCTGTTTTTT.

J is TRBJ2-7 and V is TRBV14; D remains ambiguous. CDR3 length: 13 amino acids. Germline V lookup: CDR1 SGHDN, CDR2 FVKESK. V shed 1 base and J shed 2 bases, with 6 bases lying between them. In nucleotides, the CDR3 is TGTGCCAGCAGCCAAGTAAGACCCTACGAGCAGTACTTC. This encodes CASSQVRPYEQYF.

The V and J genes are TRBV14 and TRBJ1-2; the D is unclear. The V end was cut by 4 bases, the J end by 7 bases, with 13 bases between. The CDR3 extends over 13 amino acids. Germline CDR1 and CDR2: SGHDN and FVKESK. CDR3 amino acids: CASSPPGPFGYTF. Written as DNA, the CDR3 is TGTGCCAGCAGCCCCCCCGGACCTTTTGGCTACACCTTC.

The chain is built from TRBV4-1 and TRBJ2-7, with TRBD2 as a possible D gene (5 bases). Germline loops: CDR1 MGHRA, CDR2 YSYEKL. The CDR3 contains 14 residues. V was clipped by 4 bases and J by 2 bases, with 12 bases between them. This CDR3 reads CASSPPGSTYEQYF. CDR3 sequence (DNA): TGCGCCAGCAGCCCCCCGGGATCAACCTACGAGCAGTACTTC.

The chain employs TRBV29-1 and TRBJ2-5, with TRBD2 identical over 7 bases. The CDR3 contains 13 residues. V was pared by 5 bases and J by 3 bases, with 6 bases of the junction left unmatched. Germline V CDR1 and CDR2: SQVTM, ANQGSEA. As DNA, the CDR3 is TGCAGCGTTCGGCCCAGCGGGGAAGAGACCCAGTACTTC. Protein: CSVRPSGEETQYF. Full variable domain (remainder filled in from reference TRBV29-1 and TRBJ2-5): SAVISQKPSRDICQRGTSLTIQCQVDSQVTMMFWYRQQPGQSLTLIATANQGSEATYESGFVIDKFPISRPNLTFSTLTVSNMSPEDSSIYLCSVRPSGEETQYFGPGTRLLVL.

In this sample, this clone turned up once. CDR3 nucleotides: TGTGCCAGCAGTTACGAGGCCGTCTCTGGAAACACCATATATTTT. Protein product: CASSYEAVSGNTIYF. J is TRBJ1-3 and V is TRBV6-5; no clear D gene. The CDR3 covers 15 residues. The germline V gene encodes CDR1 MNHEY and CDR2 SVGAGI. The germline V and J ends were trimmed by 2 bases and 0 bases, with 8 bases remaining between them.

For the CDR3, the DNA is TGTGCCAGCAGCTTTAACGACTATGGCTACACCTTC. It yields the protein CASSFNDYGYTF. The V call is TRBV7-2, the J call TRBJ1-2; D not resolved. Germline V gene sequence: CDR1 SGHTA, CDR2 FQGNSA. This CDR3 is 12 amino acids long. Trimming left V 3 bases short and J 3 bases short, with 5 bases between.

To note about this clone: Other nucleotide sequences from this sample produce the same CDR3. The CDR3 sequence: CSAGETQYF. The CDR3 DNA reads TGCAGTGCCGGGGAGACCCAGTACTTC. V gene TRBV20-1 combines with J gene TRBJ2-5, with D hard to call. The CDR3 extends over 9 amino acids. V shed 6 bases and J shed 5 bases, with 4 bases lying between them. The V gene's germline CDR1 is DFQATT and CDR2 SNEGSKA (reference sequence).

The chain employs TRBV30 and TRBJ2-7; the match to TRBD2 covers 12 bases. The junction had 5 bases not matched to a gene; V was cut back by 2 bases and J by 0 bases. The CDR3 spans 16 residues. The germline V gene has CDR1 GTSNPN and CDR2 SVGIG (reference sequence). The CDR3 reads CAWSLTSGGYSYEQYF. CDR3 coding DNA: TGTGCCTGGAGTTTAACTAGCGGGGGGTACTCCTACGAGCAGTACTTC.

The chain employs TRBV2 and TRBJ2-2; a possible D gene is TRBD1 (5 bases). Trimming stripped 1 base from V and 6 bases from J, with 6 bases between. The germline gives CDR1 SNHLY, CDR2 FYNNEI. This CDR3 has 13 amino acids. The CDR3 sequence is CASSEVGAGELFF. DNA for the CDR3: TGTGCCAGCAGTGAAGTAGGGGCCGGGGAGCTGTTTTTT.

CDR3 in amino acids: CASRGEGMNTEAFF. The CDR3 nucleotides are TGTGCCAGCAGAGGTGAGGGGATGAACACTGAAGCTTTCTTT. The V and J genes are TRBV6-6 and TRBJ1-1; a possible D gene is TRBD1 (5 bases). V lost 6 bases and J lost 0, with 11 bases in between. CDR1 MNHNY and CDR2 SVGAGI come from the germline V gene (reference sequence). The CDR3 spans 14 residues.

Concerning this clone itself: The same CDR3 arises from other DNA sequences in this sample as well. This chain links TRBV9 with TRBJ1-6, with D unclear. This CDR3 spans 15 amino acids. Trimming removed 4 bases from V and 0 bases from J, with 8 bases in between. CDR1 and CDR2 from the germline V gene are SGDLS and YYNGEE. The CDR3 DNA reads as TGTGCCAGCAGCCCAGCTAGCTCCTATAATTCACCCCTCCACTTT. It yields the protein CASSPASSYNSPLHF.

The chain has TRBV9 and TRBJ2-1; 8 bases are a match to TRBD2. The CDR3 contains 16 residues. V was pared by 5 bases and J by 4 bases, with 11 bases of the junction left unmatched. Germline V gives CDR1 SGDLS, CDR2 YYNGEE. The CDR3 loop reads CASRDERGRFYNEQFF. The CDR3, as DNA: TGTGCCAGCAGAGACGAGCGCGGGAGGTTTTACAATGAGCAGTTCTTC. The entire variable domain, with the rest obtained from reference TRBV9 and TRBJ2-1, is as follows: DSGVTQTPKHLITATGQRVTLRCSPRSGDLSVYWYQQSLDQGLQFLIQYYNGEERAKGNILERFSAQQFPDLHSELNLSSLELGDSALYFCASRDERGRFYNEQFFGPGTRLTVL.

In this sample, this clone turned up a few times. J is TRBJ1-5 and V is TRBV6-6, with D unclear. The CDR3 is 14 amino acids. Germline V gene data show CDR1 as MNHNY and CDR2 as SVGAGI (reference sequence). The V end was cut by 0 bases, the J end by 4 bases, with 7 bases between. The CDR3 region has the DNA TGTGCCAGCAGTTACTCCCCACAAAATCAGCCCCAGCATTTT. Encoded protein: CASSYSPQNQPQHF.

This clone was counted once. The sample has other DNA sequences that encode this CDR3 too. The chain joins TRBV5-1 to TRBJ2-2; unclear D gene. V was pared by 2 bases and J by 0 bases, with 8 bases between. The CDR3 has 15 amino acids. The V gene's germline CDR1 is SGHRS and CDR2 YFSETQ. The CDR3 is CASSLGSANTGELFF. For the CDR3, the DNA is TGCGCCAGCAGCTTAGGATCGGCGAACACCGGGGAGCTGTTTTTT.

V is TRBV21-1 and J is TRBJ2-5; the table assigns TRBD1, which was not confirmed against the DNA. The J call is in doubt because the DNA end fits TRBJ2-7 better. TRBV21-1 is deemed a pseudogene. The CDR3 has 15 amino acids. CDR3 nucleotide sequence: TGTGCCAGCAGCGCAAGGACAGGGAGAACCTACGAGCAGTACTTC. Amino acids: CASSARTGRTYEQYF.

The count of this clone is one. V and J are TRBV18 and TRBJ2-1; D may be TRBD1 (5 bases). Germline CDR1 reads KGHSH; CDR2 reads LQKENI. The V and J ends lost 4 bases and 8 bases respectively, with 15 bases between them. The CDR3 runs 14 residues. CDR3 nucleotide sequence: TGTGCCAGCTCACGCCGGCAGGGTAGGGATGAGCAGTTCTTC. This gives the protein CASSRRQGRDEQFF.